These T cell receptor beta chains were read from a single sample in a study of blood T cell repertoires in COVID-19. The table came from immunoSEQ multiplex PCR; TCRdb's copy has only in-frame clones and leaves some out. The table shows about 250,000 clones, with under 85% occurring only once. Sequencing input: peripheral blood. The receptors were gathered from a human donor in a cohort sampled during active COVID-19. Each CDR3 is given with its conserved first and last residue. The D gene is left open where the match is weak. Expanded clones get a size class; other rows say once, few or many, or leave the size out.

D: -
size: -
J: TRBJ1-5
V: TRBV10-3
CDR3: CAIRAQDSNQPQHF
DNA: TGTGCCATCAGGGCCCAGGATAGCAATCAGCCCCAGCATTTT

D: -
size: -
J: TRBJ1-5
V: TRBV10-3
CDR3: CAISVAVNQPQHF
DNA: TGTGCCATCAGTGTGGCAGTCAATCAGCCCCAGCATTTT

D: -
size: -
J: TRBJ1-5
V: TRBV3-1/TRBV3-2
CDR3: CASSQGTVNQPQHF
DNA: TGTGCCAGCAGCCAAGGGACAGTCAATCAGCCCCAGCATTTT

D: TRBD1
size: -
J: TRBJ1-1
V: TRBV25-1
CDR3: CASSKQGYTEAFF
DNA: TGTGCCAGCAGTAAACAGGGGTACACTGAAGCTTTCTTT

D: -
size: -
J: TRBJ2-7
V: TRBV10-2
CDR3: CASRTTLGDYEQYF
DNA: TGCGCCAGCAGGACTACCCTTGGAGACTACGAGCAGTACTTC

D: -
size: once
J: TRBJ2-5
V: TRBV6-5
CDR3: CASSINQETQYF
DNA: TGTGCCAGCAGCATCAATCAAGAGACCCAGTACTTC

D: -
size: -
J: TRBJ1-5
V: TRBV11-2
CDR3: CASSTDGSSNQPQHF
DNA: TGTGCCAGCAGCACGGACGGGAGTAGCAATCAGCCCCAGCATTTT

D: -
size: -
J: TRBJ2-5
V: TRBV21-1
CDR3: CASSKVWPSGGEETQYF
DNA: TGTGCCAGCAGCAAAGTTTGGCCTAGCGGAGGGGAAGAGACCCAGTACTTC

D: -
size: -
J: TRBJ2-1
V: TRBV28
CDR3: CASSFGSGPKFF
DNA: TGTGCCAGCAGTTTCGGCAGCGGGCCTAAGTTCTTC

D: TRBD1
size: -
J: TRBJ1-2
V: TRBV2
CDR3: CASSLGQDAGYTF
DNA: TGTGCCAGCAGCCTGGGACAGGATGCCGGCTACACCTTC

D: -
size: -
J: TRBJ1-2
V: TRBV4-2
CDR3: CASSQDPAGWTRGYTF
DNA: TGTGCCAGCAGCCAAGATCCTGCAGGGTGGACGCGTGGCTACACCTTC

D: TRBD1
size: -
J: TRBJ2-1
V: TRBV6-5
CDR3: CASRGTVFSFF
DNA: TGTGCCAGCAGGGGGACAGTTTTTTCGTTCTTC

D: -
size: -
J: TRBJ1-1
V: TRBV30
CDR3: CAWSVQEGDSEAFF
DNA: TGTGCCTGGAGTGTACAGGAAGGTGATTCTGAAGCTTTCTTT

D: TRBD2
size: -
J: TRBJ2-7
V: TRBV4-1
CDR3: CASSPPGTSGVPREQYF
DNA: TGCGCCAGCAGCCCTCCCGGGACTAGCGGGGTTCCTAGGGAGCAGTACTTC

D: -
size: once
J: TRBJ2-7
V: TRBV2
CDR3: CASNWRRTGFYEYF
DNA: TGTGCCAGCAATTGGCGAAGAACAGGGTTTTATGAGTACTTC

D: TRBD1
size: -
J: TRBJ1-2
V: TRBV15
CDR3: CATSKIEGAGGYTF
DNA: TGTGCCACCAGCAAGATCGAGGGGGCTGGGGGCTACACCTTC

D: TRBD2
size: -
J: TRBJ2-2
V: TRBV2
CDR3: CASWGSGGNTGELFF
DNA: TGTGCCAGCTGGGGCAGCGGGGGTAACACCGGGGAGCTGTTTTTT

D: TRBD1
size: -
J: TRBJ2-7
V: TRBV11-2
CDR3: CASSLDNTRGYPYEQYF
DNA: TGTGCCAGCAGCTTAGATAACACCAGGGGGTATCCGTACGAGCAGTACTTC

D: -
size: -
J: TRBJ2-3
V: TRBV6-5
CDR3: CASRVVSTDTQYF
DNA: TGTGCCAGCAGGGTAGTTAGCACAGATACGCAGTATTTT

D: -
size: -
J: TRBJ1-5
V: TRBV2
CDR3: CASRATVSNQPQHF
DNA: TGTGCCAGCAGGGCGACAGTTAGCAATCAGCCCCAGCATTTT

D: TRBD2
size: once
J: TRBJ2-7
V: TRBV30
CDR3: CAWRATSGGYRSYEQYF
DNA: TGTGCCTGGAGAGCGACTAGCGGGGGGTACCGCTCCTACGAGCAGTACTTC

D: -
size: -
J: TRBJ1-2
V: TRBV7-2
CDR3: CASSGGGTANYGYTF
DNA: TGTGCCAGCAGCGGGGGGGGCACAGCCAACTATGGCTACACCTTC

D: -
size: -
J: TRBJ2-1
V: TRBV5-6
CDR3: CASSFVALDNEQFF
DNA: TGTGCCAGCAGCTTCGTCGCCCTAGACAATGAGCAGTTCTTC

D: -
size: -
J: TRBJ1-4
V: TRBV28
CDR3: CASTRGGGEKLFF
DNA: TGTGCCAGCACCCGAGGGGGAGGGGAAAAACTGTTTTTT

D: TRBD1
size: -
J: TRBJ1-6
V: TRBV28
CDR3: CASTSGQGGSPLHF
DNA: TGTGCCAGCACCTCGGGACAGGGTGGTTCACCCCTCCACTTT

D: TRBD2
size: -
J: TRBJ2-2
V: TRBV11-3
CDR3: CASSVGSSGGQTGELFF
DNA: TGTGCCAGCAGCGTAGGATCTAGCGGGGGGCAGACCGGGGAGCTGTTTTTT